This is a list of T cell receptor beta chains from one sample in a study of vaccination and CD4 T cells after COVID-19. TCRdb fed the PCR reads into MiXCR, producing one record per CDR3 protein. Of about 13,000 distinct CDR3 sequences listed, under 55% are singletons. Their specific antigens are unknown. This material consisted of CD4+ T cells from blood, cultured in vitro, taken after SARS-CoV-2 vaccination. These receptors all stem from a human donor who had recovered from COVID-19. Both conserved end residues are part of each CDR3. D genes are given only for firm matches. The size entry is marked missing in some rows and otherwise reads once, few, many or a size class.

V	D	size	J	DNA	CDR3
TRBV28	-	-	TRBJ2-7	TGTGCCAGCAATGGAAGGTCCTCCTACGAGCAGTACTTC	CASNGRSSYEQYF
TRBV4-1	TRBD1	-	TRBJ2-7	TGCGCCAGCAGCCAAGGTGGACAGGGCACCCACGAGCAGTACTTC	CASSQGGQGTHEQYF
TRBV6-1	-	few	TRBJ1-3	TGTGCCAGCACCCAGGCTATCGACTCTGGAAACACCATATATTTT	CASTQAIDSGNTIYF
TRBV6-5	-	-	TRBJ1-2	TGTGCCAGCAGTTACAGCTTGGGAGTTTTCGGGTCCTATGGCTACACCTTC	CASSYSLGVFGSYGYTF
TRBV20-1	TRBD1	-	TRBJ1-5	TGCAGTGCTAGACTTCCGGCAGGGGGCCTTCAGCCCCAGCATTTT	CSARLPAGGLQPQHF
TRBV12-3/TRBV12-4	-	-	TRBJ1-5	TGTGCCAGCAGTTTACAGGGGAGCAATCAGCCCCAGCATTTT	CASSLQGSNQPQHF
TRBV11-3	TRBD2	-	TRBJ2-3	TGTGCCAGCAGCTTAGATGGGGCTAGCGGGAGAGATACGCAGTATTTT	CASSLDGASGRDTQYF
TRBV7-9	-	once	TRBJ2-7	TGTGCCAGCAGCTTAAGTTCCTCCCACGAGCAGTACTTC	CASSLSSSHEQYF
TRBV21-1	-	few	TRBJ2-2	TGTGCCAGCAGCCCCAAGACGGACAGCAACACCGGGGAGCTGTTTTTT	CASSPKTDSNTGELFF
TRBV28	-	-	TRBJ2-7	TGTGCCAGCAGACCACCAAGCGCAGGGGGGAGGGAGCAGTACTTC	CASRPPSAGGREQYF
TRBV30	-	medium-sized	TRBJ2-7	TGTGCCTGGAGTTTGGCCGGCGAGCAGTACTTC	CAWSLAGEQYF
TRBV6-4	-	-	TRBJ2-2	TGTGCCAGCAGTGCAGGGCTTGACACCGGGGAGCTGTTTTTT	CASSAGLDTGELFF
TRBV28	-	few	TRBJ2-3	TGTGCCAGCAGTGAGCCTTCGGGCACAGATACGCAGTATTTT	CASSEPSGTDTQYF
TRBV7-3	TRBD2	-	TRBJ2-3	TGTGCCAGCAGCCCCCAAGAGAGAGCGGGAGCAGATACGCAGTATTTT	CASSPQERAGADTQYF
TRBV2	TRBD1	-	TRBJ2-7	TGTGCCAGCAGGGCGGGACAGGGGATCGAGCAGTACTTC	CASRAGQGIEQYF
TRBV28	-	-	TRBJ2-7	TGTGCCAGCAGAGTACTGGGCAGGGAGGCTGCCGAGCAGTACTTC	CASRVLGREAAEQYF
TRBV9	-	few	TRBJ2-2	TGTGCCAGCGCGGGGGCAGGGAAGACCGGGGAGCTGTTTTTT	CASAGAGKTGELFF
TRBV20-1	TRBD2	-	TRBJ2-5	TGCAGTGCCCCTCGGATAGCGGGAGGGTTCGGGGAGACCCAGTACTTC	CSAPRIAGGFGETQYF
TRBV20-1	-	-	TRBJ1-5	TGCAGTGCCCAAGCCTCGGGTCAATATCAGCCCCAGCATTTT	CSAQASGQYQPQHF
TRBV5-1	-	-	TRBJ1-4	TGCGCCAGCAGCCGACAGTCAGGTGAAAAACTGTTTTTT	CASSRQSGEKLFF